This T cell receptor (beta chain) appears in the sequencing data of a study of blood T cell repertoires in COVID-19. Study overall: COVID-19 samples from acute and convalescent phases originated in the United States, Italy and Spain.

V lost 6 bases to trimming and J lost 1 base, with 6 bases between them. In germline, CDR1 is PRHDT, CDR2 FYEKMQ (reference sequence). This CDR3 spans 12 amino acids. Those who participated ranged in age from roughly 18 to 89 years and resided in roughly 26 US areas. Authors' analysis steps: Amplified reference gene primers provided the basis for estimating nucleated cell counts. Data came from immunoSEQ multiplex PCR; TCRdb stores just in-frame clones and leaves some out. V, J and clone size derive from that table, while D and trimming were established from the DNA sequence. The profile shows around 360,000 clones, 87% of them singletons.

The rearrangement uses TRBV13 and TRBJ1-1; D remains unclear. This TCR came from a man in his forties in a cohort exposed to, infected with or recovered from COVID-19 (not recorded which). Sample: PBMCs or T cells enriched from blood (not recorded which). CDR3 residues: CASSFKNTEAFF. CDR3 bases: TGTGCCAGCAGTTTCAAGAACACTGAAGCTTTCTTT. The full variable domain, rest sourced from reference TRBV13 and TRBJ1-1, is AAGVIQSPRHLIKEKRETATLKCYPIPRHDTVYWYQQGPGQDPQFLISFYEKMQSDKGSIPDRFSAQQFSDYHSELNMSSLELGDSALYFCASSFKNTEAFFGQGTRLTVV.